The rows below give T cell receptor beta chains drawn from one sample of a study of T cell repertoires in cytomegalovirus infection. These receptors lack a known antigen. TCRdb called the reads again in MiXCR, with one record for every CDR3 protein. The sample records about 770,000 distinct CDR3 sequences, 29% being singletons. Sequenced material: cultured CD8+ T cells from PBMCs, taken from culture after CMV antigen stimulation. The receptors were sampled from a human donor in good health (CMV status not recorded). Some clones in this sample may be carry-over from other donors' samples. CDR3s include the opening cysteine and the closing phenylalanine or tryptophan. D genes are given only for firm matches. A clone size is listed for some rows: how often the clone was seen (once, few, many), or a class if it is expanded.

>TRBV12-3/TRBV12-4|.|TRBJ2-3|.
TGTGCCAGCACCGGGACTCCTGGAGATACGCAGTATTTT
CASTGTPGDTQYF
>TRBV6-2/TRBV6-3|TRBD2|TRBJ2-5|.
TGTGCCAGCAGTTATCTCACAACAGCGGGGGGACAAGAGACCCAGTACTTC
CASSYLTTAGGQETQYF
>TRBV12-3/TRBV12-4|.|TRBJ2-2|many
TGTGCCAGCAGCCGCTCGGGACACCCCACCGGGGAGCTGTTTTTT
CASSRSGHPTGELFF
>TRBV6-6|.|TRBJ1-1|.
TGTGCCAGCACGAGGACAGCTAACACTGAAGCTTTCTTT
CASTRTANTEAFF
>TRBV6-2/TRBV6-3|.|TRBJ2-1|.
TGTGCCAGCACCCTTCTCCGGACCCACAATGAGCAGTTCTTC
CASTLLRTHNEQFF
>TRBV19|.|TRBJ1-2|.
TGTGCCAGTAGTGTGATTGACTCCAAAAGCTACACCTTC
CASSVIDSKSYTF
>TRBV2|.|TRBJ1-3|few
TGTGCCAGCACTGGGGATCTCTCTGGAAACACCATATATTTT
CASTGDLSGNTIYF
>TRBV7-9|.|TRBJ2-1|.
TGTGCCAGCAGCCCTCCCGGAAGCGGCAACAATGAGCAGTTCTTC
CASSPPGSGNNEQFF
>TRBV19|TRBD1|TRBJ1-2|.
TGTGCCAGTAGTGAACAGGGGTTGAGTGGCTACACCTTC
CASSEQGLSGYTF
>TRBV27|TRBD2|TRBJ2-1|.
TGTGCCAGCAGTTTATTTTTGGTACTAGCGGGGGAGAATGAGCAGTTCTTC
CASSLFLVLAGENEQFF
>TRBV19|TRBD2|TRBJ2-3|.
TGTGCCAGTAGTATGAATAAGCTAGCGGGGCGGGCACGAGATACGCAGTATTTT
CASSMNKLAGRARDTQYF
>TRBV12-3/TRBV12-4|.|TRBJ1-1|few
TGTGCCAGCAGTTTGAACAGCCTCGAGGCGGCTTTCTTT
CASSLNSLEAAFF
>TRBV7-2|.|TRBJ1-4|many
TGTGCCAGCAGCTTAGGGCAGACACCAACTAATGAAAAACTGTTTTTT
CASSLGQTPTNEKLFF
>TRBV6-5|.|TRBJ1-1|few
TGTGCCAGCAGTTGGAGGGGAGAGAACACTGAAGCTTTCTTT
CASSWRGENTEAFF
>TRBV5-1|TRBD2|TRBJ2-2|few
TGCGCCAGCAGCGAATACGGACTAGCGGGGGGGCCAGGCGGGGAGCTGTTTTTT
CASSEYGLAGGPGGELFF
>TRBV7-6|TRBD1|TRBJ2-7|.
TGTGCCAGCAGCCACAGGGGGGACAGTAATTACGAGCAGTACTTC
CASSHRGDSNYEQYF
>TRBV5-8|.|TRBJ1-6|once
TGTGCCAGCCTGGGGGGACCCCTCCACTTT
CASLGGPLHF
>TRBV5-1|.|TRBJ1-1|.
TGCGCCAGCAGCCCGGAGGGGGAAAGGTACACTGAAGCTTTCTTT
CASSPEGERYTEAFF
>TRBV12-3/TRBV12-4|TRBD2|TRBJ2-5|.
TGTGCCAGCAGTTTACGACTAGCGGGGGGAATTAAAGAGACCCAGTACTTC
CASSLRLAGGIKETQYF
>TRBV6-1|TRBD2|TRBJ2-2|few
TGTGCCAGCAGTGTTAGCGGGGGGGCCGGGTTTAACACCGGGGAGCTGTTTTTT
CASSVSGGAGFNTGELFF
>TRBV2|TRBD1|TRBJ1-2|few
TGTGCCAGCACCCTGGGACAGGGCCTCTATGGCTACACCTTC
CASTLGQGLYGYTF
>TRBV7-3|.|TRBJ2-2|.
TGTGCCAGCAGCTTATTGCGGGGCGCCGGGGAGCTGTTTTTT
CASSLLRGAGELFF
>TRBV7-2|.|TRBJ1-1|few
TGTGCCAGCAGCGTACCGGGATTGAACACTGAAGCTTTCTTT
CASSVPGLNTEAFF
>TRBV7-6|.|TRBJ1-5|few
TGTGCCAGCAGCTTAACCGCGGGGGCCGAGCAGCCCCAGCATTTT
CASSLTAGAEQPQHF
>TRBV15|.|TRBJ1-1|few
TGTGCCACCAGCAGGGAGAAGAGGGTGGGAGCTTTCTTT
CATSREKRVGAFF
>TRBV4-1|TRBD1|TRBJ2-6|few
TGCGCCAGCAGCTGGGGACAGGGGACAGGGGCCAACGTCCTGACTTTC
CASSWGQGTGANVLTF
>TRBV27|.|TRBJ2-5|.
TGTGCCAGCAGTTTGGGGACGATCCAGACCCAGTACTTC
CASSLGTIQTQYF
>TRBV9|.|TRBJ2-6|.
TGTGCCAGCAGGGCCCCCGCGGGGCGCGGGGCCAACGTCCTGACTTTC
CASRAPAGRGANVLTF
>TRBV6-5|TRBD1|TRBJ2-6|few
TGTGCCAGCAGACCAGGGGGTAGTGGGGCCAACGTCCTGACTTTC
CASRPGGSGANVLTF
>TRBV11-3|.|TRBJ2-3|few
TGTGCCAGCAGCTTACGGCAGGGAACAACAGATACGCAGTATTTT
CASSLRQGTTDTQYF
>TRBV4-1|TRBD1|TRBJ2-5|few
TGCGCCAGCAGCCAGGGACAGGGGGCGGGAGAGACCCAGTACTTC
CASSQGQGAGETQYF
>TRBV11-1|TRBD1|TRBJ1-6|many
TGTGCCAGCAGCTTACGGGGACAGGGATATTCACCCCTCCACTTT
CASSLRGQGYSPLHF
>TRBV7-6|TRBD2|TRBJ2-5|many
TGTGCCAGCAGCTCATCAGCGGGGGAGCAAGAGACCCAGTACTTC
CASSSSAGEQETQYF
>TRBV7-6|TRBD2|TRBJ2-7|many
TGTGCCAGCAGCCTTGCCGGGACTAGCGGGGCTAGCTCCTACGAGCAGTACTTC
CASSLAGTSGASSYEQYF
>TRBV20-1|.|TRBJ1-2|once
TGCAGCCTAACTGGACGGGACTATGGCTACACCTTC
CSLTGRDYGYTF
>TRBV28|.|TRBJ2-1|.
TGTGCCAGCAGTTTCTCGGACACTTACAATGAGCAGTTCTTC
CASSFSDTYNEQFF
>TRBV6-2/TRBV6-3|.|TRBJ1-1|.
TGTGCCAGCAGTTCGGAAGAAAACACTGAAGCTTTCTTT
CASSSEENTEAFF
>TRBV7-6|.|TRBJ2-1|many
TGTGCCAGCAGCCCCGAGCTTAGCGGTGGGAAATACAATGAGCAGTTCTTC
CASSPELSGGKYNEQFF
>TRBV6-5|TRBD2|TRBJ2-5|few
TGTGCCAGCAGTTACTCCTCCGGACTAGCGTGGGAGACCCAGTACTTC
CASSYSSGLAWETQYF
>TRBV20-1|.|TRBJ1-1|.
TGCAGTGCTAGGAAATGGAACACTGAAGCTTTCTTT
CSARKWNTEAFF
>TRBV12-3/TRBV12-4|.|TRBJ2-3|.
TGTGCCAGCGGGCGGGACACAGATACGCAGTATTTT
CASGRDTDTQYF
>TRBV6-1|.|TRBJ2-6|few
TGTGCCAGCACTCCATGGAGCTCTGGGGCCAACGTCCTGACTTTC
CASTPWSSGANVLTF
>TRBV28|.|TRBJ1-1|.
TGTGCCAGCAGTTTAGGGGGCAGGGCTTCCACTGAAGCTTTCTTT
CASSLGGRASTEAFF
>TRBV27|.|TRBJ2-3|.
TGTGCCAGCAGTCCCGAGGGTACGGGGCAAGAGTATTTT
CASSPEGTGQEYF
>TRBV7-9|.|TRBJ2-1|many
TGTGCCAGCAGCAACGACCCGTATCCCCTCTTC
CASSNDPYPLF
>TRBV7-3|.|TRBJ2-5|.
TGTGCCAGCAGAAAGCAGGGGAGCGAGACCCAGTACTTC
CASRKQGSETQYF
>TRBV7-3|.|TRBJ1-5|.
TGTGCCAGCACCGACTTGGGGGTCAATCAGCCCCAGCATTTT
CASTDLGVNQPQHF
>TRBV20-1|TRBD1|TRBJ2-5|.
TGCAGTGCTTGGGACAGGGGAAAACAAGAGACCCAGTACTTC
CSAWDRGKQETQYF
>TRBV3-1|.|TRBJ2-3|.
TGTGCCAGCAGCCAAGATCTTGTGGACCCAGATACGCAGTATTTT
CASSQDLVDPDTQYF
>TRBV7-3|.|TRBJ2-2|many
TGTGCCAGCAGCCCGAACGGAGGGGAGCACGGGGAGCTGTTTTTT
CASSPNGGEHGELFF
>TRBV2|.|TRBJ1-1|.
TGTGCCAACAGTCCTCGGACTGAAGCTTTCTTT
CANSPRTEAFF